Below, 11 T cell receptor beta chains from the same sample are listed, as sequenced in a study of PD-L1 blockade in urothelial cancer. Libraries were prepared by immunoSEQ multiplex PCR; TCRdb keeps only in-frame clonotypes and omits some of them. Of over 100,000 clones in the sample, 91% were seen once. Indicated time point: peripheral blood 6 weeks after treatment start. Here the sequenced sample was PBMCs, taken around atezolizumab (anti-PD-L1) treatment. The receptors come from a man in his fifties or sixties with urothelial cancer.

The J gene is TRBJ1-2, the V gene TRBV6-6; maybe TRBD1 (6 bases). Germline CDR1 reads MNHNY; CDR2 reads SVGAGI (reference sequence). The length of the CDR3 is 14 residues. The V gene lost 5 bases and the J gene lost 3 bases, with 13 bases spanning the gap. CDR3 in DNA: TGTGCCAGCAGTGGCGGACAGATATACTATGGCTACACCTTC. Protein product: CASSGGQIYYGYTF.

The gene calls are TRBV9 and TRBJ2-5; TRBD2 agrees at 12 bases. Looked up from germline, CDR1 is SGDLS and CDR2 is YYNGEE. The CDR3 consists of 15 residues. V lost 0 bases, J lost 4 bases, and 1 base stayed unmatched. This chain's CDR3 is CASSVGLAGVETQYF. In DNA form, the CDR3 reads TGTGCCAGCAGCGTAGGACTAGCGGGGGTAGAGACCCAGTACTTC.

The CDR3 DNA reads TGTGCCAGCTCACCAGGACTAGCGGGACTATCCTACGAGCAGTACTTC. This translates into CASSPGLAGLSYEQYF. The V and J genes are TRBV18 and TRBJ2-7, with 12 bases that match TRBD2. Germline CDR1 KGHSH, CDR2 LQKENI. The CDR3 loop spans 16 amino acids. V was clipped by 2 bases and J by 1 base; unmatched bases: 3.

The V gene is TRBV7-9, the J gene TRBJ1-4; possibly TRBD1 for D (6 bases). Germline V CDR1 and CDR2: SEHNR, FQNEAQ (reference sequence). There are 14 residues in the CDR3. The germline V and J ends were trimmed by 5 bases and 5 bases, with 12 bases remaining between them. This CDR3 reads CASSPWDINEKLFF. CDR3 nucleotides: TGTGCCAGCAGCCCCTGGGACATAAATGAAAAACTGTTTTTT. The whole variable domain, filled in from reference TRBV7-9 and TRBJ1-4, reads DTGVSQNPRHKITKRGQNVTFRCDPISEHNRLYWYRQTLGQGPEFLTYFQNEAQLEKSRLLSDRFSAERPKGSFSTLEIQRTEQGDSAMYLCASSPWDINEKLFFGSGTQLSVL.

The chain combines TRBV4-2 with TRBJ1-3, with D maybe TRBD1 (5 bases). This CDR3 comprises 14 residues. V lost 6 bases and J 0 bases, leaving 9 bases between the germline ends. The germline V gene has CDR1 LGHNA and CDR2 YNFKEQ. CDR3 DNA: TGTGCCAGCAGTCCGGACAACTCTGGAAACACCATATATTTT. Translation: CASSPDNSGNTIYF.

The V and J genes are TRBV30 and TRBJ1-5; no clear D. CDR3 length equals 14 residues. Trimming shortened V by 0 bases and J by 3 bases, and 9 bases separated the two germline ends. CDR1 and CDR2 from the germline V gene are GTSNPN and SVGIG (reference sequence). The CDR3: CAWSVGSSNQPQHF. The CDR3 nucleotides read TGTGCCTGGAGTGTAGGGAGTTCCAATCAGCCCCAGCATTTT. Complete variable domain (other parts from reference TRBV30 and TRBJ1-5): SQTIHQWPATLVQPVGSPLSLECTVEGTSNPNLYWYRQAAGRGLQLLFYSVGIGQISSEVPQNLSASRPQDRQFILSSKKLLLSDSGFYLCAWSVGSSNQPQHFGDGTRLSIL.

The rearrangement joins TRBV6-4 to TRBJ2-7; the match to TRBD1 covers 8 bases. Trimming at V came to 7 bases and at J to 5 bases, leaving 10 bases not matched to a gene. The CDR3 length is 14 residues. Per germline, CDR1 MRHNA and CDR2 SNTAGT. The CDR3 nucleotides are TGTGCCAGCATACCGGGACAGGCCCCCCACGAGCAGTACTTC. Translating gives CASIPGQAPHEQYF.

This clone was counted a single time. The V call is TRBV6-1, the J call TRBJ2-5, with D maybe TRBD2 (6 bases). Trimming removed 6 bases at V and 1 base at J, with 12 bases between. The CDR3 extends over 14 amino acids. Per germline, CDR1 MNHNS and CDR2 SASEGT. The CDR3 region is CASRLGLFQETQYF. The CDR3 region has the DNA TGTGCCAGCAGACTAGGACTATTCCAAGAGACCCAGTACTTC.

CDR3 amino acids: CAWVGTGSPYEQYF. For the CDR3, the DNA is TGTGCCTGGGTCGGGACAGGCTCCCCCTACGAGCAGTACTTC. The chain recombines TRBV30 with TRBJ2-7; 8 nucleotides line up with TRBD1. V dropped 5 bases and J dropped 2; count of bases not matched to a gene: 8. Per the germline V gene, CDR1 is GTSNPN and CDR2 is SVGIG (reference sequence). The CDR3 covers 14 residues. The full variable domain, completed using reference TRBV30 and TRBJ2-7, is SQTIHQWPATLVQPVGSPLSLECTVEGTSNPNLYWYRQAAGRGLQLLFYSVGIGQISSEVPQNLSASRPQDRQFILSSKKLLLSDSGFYLCAWVGTGSPYEQYFGPGTRLTVT.

The genes are TRBV19 and TRBJ1-5; D may be TRBD1 (6 bases). The CDR3 has 16 amino acids. The germline gives CDR1 LNHDA, CDR2 SQIVND (reference sequence). V was pared by 3 bases and J by 0 bases, with 12 bases between. In DNA form, the CDR3 reads TGTGCCAGTAGTATCTTGGGGGCGCGTAGCAATCAGCCCCAGCATTTT. As protein: CASSILGARSNQPQHF. The full variable domain, its missing parts supplied by reference TRBV19 and TRBJ1-5, is DGGITQSPKYLFRKEGQNVTLSCEQNLNHDAMYWYRQDPGQGLRLIYYSQIVNDFQKGDIAEGYSVSREKKESFPLTVTSAQKNPTAFYLCASSILGARSNQPQHFGDGTRLSIL.

The chain couples TRBV10-2 to TRBJ2-3, with 13 bases that match TRBD2. The V gene's germline CDR1 is WSHSY and CDR2 SAAADI. The CDR3 extends over 18 amino acids. The ends lost 3 bases at V and 0 bases at J; junction bases unmatched: 6. This CDR3 reads CASSDGLAGAASTDTQYF. As DNA, the CDR3 is TGCGCCAGCAGTGATGGACTAGCGGGGGCCGCTAGCACAGATACGCAGTATTTT.